This TCR beta chain was recorded in a study of cytomegalovirus exposure and HLA in healthy donors. Overall study results and limits: The authors confirmed in vitro that three CMV-associated chains were specific for CMV antigens. Rarity characterized most TCR sequences, yet some public TCRs appeared in many donors. The classifier, whose performance was assessed in both the original and validation cohorts, reportedly diagnosed cytomegalovirus status with high specificity and sensitivity.

A note on this clone: The antigen is undetermined.

Profiling relied on immunoSEQ multiplex PCR, and the TCRdb table lists in-frame clones only, not all of them. The table shows roughly 110,000 clones, with about 85% occurring only once. The CDR3 contains 15 residues. Trimming cost V 2 bases and J 3 bases; bases outside gene matches: 2. Germline assignment: CDR1 MNHEY and CDR2 SVGAGI. The chain couples TRBV6-5 to TRBJ2-3, with 10 bases fitting TRBD1. This clonotype originated in a woman younger than 35 in good health and CMV-seropositive. The sequenced material came from PBMCs. This CDR3 reads CASSYGTGETDTQYF. DNA for the CDR3: TGTGCCAGCAGTTACGGGACAGGGGAGACAGATACGCAGTATTTT.